A selection of T cell receptor beta chains follows, all from one sample in a study of beta chain features in type 1 diabetes. The protocol was immunoSEQ multiplex PCR, while the TCRdb copy is restricted to in-frame clones and leaves out a portion. This sample has 310,000 or so clones, with approximately 8% found just once. Sequencing was carried out using central memory CD4+ T cells from blood. These receptors were taken from a woman aged 18-29 years in good health. Each CDR3 is given with its conserved first and last residue. The D gene is left open where the match is weak. Size is stated for part of the rows, as once, few or many counts, or as a class when the clone is expanded.

V	length	D	J	size	CDR3	DNA
TRBV5-6	15	.	TRBJ2-7	.	CASSKATTVSYEQYF	TGTGCCAGCAGCAAAGCAACGACAGTTTCCTACGAGCAGTACTTC
TRBV6-5	14	.	TRBJ1-1	few	CASSYTPPGAEAFF	TGTGCCAGCAGTTACACCCCTCCGGGGGCTGAAGCTTTCTTT
TRBV5-6	16	TRBD1	TRBJ1-2	few	CASSLGQGAYVYGYTF	TGTGCCAGCAGCTTGGGGCAGGGGGCGTATGTCTATGGCTACACCTTC
TRBV7-2	18	TRBD2	TRBJ2-5	.	CASSSLLSGLAVRETQYF	TGTGCCAGCAGCTCTCTACTATCGGGACTAGCGGTTCGCGAGACCCAGTACTTC
TRBV7-9	15	.	TRBJ2-1	.	CASSRAAPAYNEQFF	TGTGCCAGCAGCCGAGCGGCCCCCGCGTACAATGAGCAGTTCTTC
TRBV5-1	14	TRBD1	TRBJ2-7	few	CASSIHGQDYEQYF	TGCGCCAGCAGCATTCACGGACAGGACTACGAGCAGTACTTC
TRBV6-5	12	.	TRBJ1-6	.	CASRASNSPLHF	TGTGCCAGCAGAGCTTCTAATTCACCCCTCCACTTT
TRBV6-1	15	.	TRBJ1-1	.	CAIRGSKNMNTEAFF	TGTGCCATCCGGGGGAGTAAGAACATGAACACTGAAGCTTTCTTT
TRBV5-1	17	TRBD2	TRBJ2-1	once	CASSLYVLAGGGNEQFF	TGCGCCAGCAGCTTGTATGTGCTAGCGGGAGGCGGCAATGAGCAGTTCTTC
TRBV6-6	15	TRBD2	TRBJ2-5	few	CASRGLAGGKETQYF	TGTGCCAGCAGGGGACTAGCGGGAGGGAAAGAGACCCAGTACTTC
TRBV6-6	14	TRBD2	TRBJ2-7	.	CASTVGGSPYEQYF	TGTGCCAGCACGGTGGGCGGGAGTCCCTACGAGCAGTACTTC
TRBV5-1	15	TRBD2	TRBJ2-1	.	CASSLELAGADEQFF	TGCGCCAGCAGCTTGGAACTAGCGGGAGCAGATGAGCAGTTCTTC
TRBV7-2	14	.	TRBJ2-2	.	CASSFGTVAGELFF	TGTGCCAGCAGCTTCGGGACCGTCGCCGGGGAGCTGTTTTTT
TRBV7-2	15	.	TRBJ2-7	few	CASSSERGGTYEQYF	TGTGCCAGCAGCTCCGAGAGAGGGGGTACCTACGAGCAGTACTTC
TRBV7-2	16	.	TRBJ2-7	.	CASSTNGRGISYEQYF	TGTGCCAGCAGCACAAACGGCCGGGGAATCTCCTACGAGCAGTACTTC
TRBV4-2	13	TRBD2	TRBJ2-1	.	CASSQTSEFEQFF	TGTGCCAGCAGCCAAACTAGCGAGTTCGAGCAGTTCTTC
TRBV5-6	15	.	TRBJ2-7	.	CASSARLRSSYEQYF	TGTGCCAGCAGCGCCAGACTGCGGAGCTCCTACGAGCAGTACTTC
TRBV9	13	.	TRBJ2-5	few	CASSVGGQETQYF	TGTGCCAGCAGCGTGGGGGGCCAAGAGACCCAGTACTTC
TRBV2	13	TRBD1	TRBJ2-5	many	CASSRDREETQYF	TGTGCCAGCAGCCGAGACAGGGAAGAGACCCAGTACTTC
TRBV19	13	.	TRBJ2-5	.	CASSSGPSKTQYF	TGTGCCAGCAGCTCGGGCCCCAGCAAGACCCAGTACTTC
TRBV12-5	18	.	TRBJ2-4	.	CASVRRAAENKAKNIQYF	TGTGCTAGTGTTCGACGGGCAGCAGAAAACAAAGCCAAAAACATTCAGTACTTC
TRBV5-1	14	.	TRBJ2-5	.	CASSLMPNQETQYF	TGCGCCAGCAGCTTGATGCCAAACCAAGAGACCCAGTACTTC
TRBV7-2	15	.	TRBJ1-2	.	CASSFNAQGKAGYTF	TGTGCCAGCAGCTTTAACGCACAGGGAAAGGCTGGCTACACCTTC
TRBV7-2	15	.	TRBJ2-5	few	CASSPQVANQETQYF	TGTGCCAGCAGCCCCCAGGTGGCAAATCAAGAGACCCAGTACTTC
TRBV1	8	.	TRBJ2-7	.	CTSSQDLF	TGCACCAGCAGCCAAGATCTCTTC
TRBV15	15	TRBD1	TRBJ1-1	few	CATSNPSQGGTEAFF	TGTGCCACCAGCAACCCCTCCCAGGGGGGCACTGAAGCTTTCTTT
TRBV9	14	.	TRBJ1-2	.	CASSVVDPGKGYTF	TGTGCCAGCAGCGTAGTGGATCCGGGGAAGGGCTACACCTTC
TRBV19	16	.	TRBJ2-7	.	CASSMSPHLGIHEQYF	TGTGCCAGTAGTATGTCCCCACATCTGGGGATCCACGAGCAGTACTTC
TRBV19	16	TRBD2	TRBJ2-3	.	CASSNRGAGVSDTQYF	TGTGCCAGTAGTAACAGAGGGGCGGGAGTCTCGGATACGCAGTATTTT
TRBV28	15	.	TRBJ2-7	few	CASSFPGALSYEQYF	TGTGCCAGCAGTTTCCCAGGGGCTCTCTCCTACGAGCAGTACTTC
TRBV6-6	12	TRBD2	TRBJ2-5	.	CASSASGETQYF	TGTGCCAGCAGTGCTAGCGGAGAGACCCAGTACTTC
TRBV7-3	16	TRBD1	TRBJ1-2	few	CASSLRTGTTAYGYTF	TGTGCCAGCAGCTTAAGGACAGGCACTACGGCATATGGCTACACCTTC
TRBV18	15	.	TRBJ2-6	few	CASSTLGTGANVLTF	TGTGCCAGCTCAACCCTTGGGACTGGGGCCAACGTCCTGACTTTC
TRBV10-3	18	TRBD1	TRBJ2-3	.	CAIKPGTGERKFTDTQYF	TGTGCCATCAAACCCGGGACAGGGGAGCGGAAATTCACAGATACGCAGTATTTT
TRBV7-3	13	.	TRBJ2-5	.	CASSLSFRETQYF	TGTGCCAGCAGCTTATCTTTCCGAGAGACCCAGTACTTC
TRBV7-2	13	TRBD1	TRBJ1-2	.	CASSPGQGGGYTF	TGTGCCAGCAGCCCAGGACAGGGCGGCGGCTACACCTTC
TRBV7-2	17	TRBD2	TRBJ2-1	few	CASSLAPGLAGGNEQFF	TGTGCCAGCAGCTTAGCGCCCGGGCTAGCGGGCGGGAATGAGCAGTTCTTC
TRBV7-9	14	TRBD2	TRBJ2-7	.	CASSLHSGSYEQYF	TGTGCCAGCAGCTTACATAGCGGGAGTTACGAGCAGTACTTC
TRBV5-1	14	TRBD2	TRBJ2-7	few	CASSQTSANYEQYF	TGCGCCAGCAGTCAAACTAGCGCGAACTACGAGCAGTACTTC
TRBV4-2	16	TRBD2	TRBJ2-7	few	CASSHPGTSGVYEQYF	TGTGCCAGCAGCCATCCGGGGACTAGCGGTGTTTACGAGCAGTACTTC
TRBV7-9	14	.	TRBJ2-5	few	CASSARGRDELPDF	TGTGCCAGCAGCGCCCGAGGCAGGGACGAACTCCCCGACTTC
TRBV4-1	18	TRBD2	TRBJ2-1	.	CASSQGLAGGRKYNEQFF	TGCGCCAGCAGCCAAGGACTAGCGGGAGGAAGGAAGTACAATGAGCAGTTCTTC
TRBV19	14	TRBD2	TRBJ2-7	few	CASSSNSGIQEQYF	TGTGCCAGTAGTTCTAATAGCGGGATCCAGGAGCAGTACTTC
TRBV4-2	15	TRBD2	TRBJ2-3	many	CASSRGGGALDTQYF	TGTGCCAGCAGCCGCGGCGGGGGAGCATTGGATACGCAGTATTTT
TRBV7-2	19	TRBD2	TRBJ2-3	.	CASSLRASGGFGHTDTQYF	TGTGCCAGCAGCTTACGGGCTAGCGGGGGTTTTGGGCACACAGATACGCAGTATTTT
TRBV10-3	14	TRBD2	TRBJ2-7	.	CATRLAGKESEQYF	TGTGCCACCCGACTAGCGGGAAAAGAGTCCGAGCAGTACTTC
TRBV23-1	13	.	TRBJ1-2	many	CASSCWGHYGYTF	TGCGCCAGCAGCTGCTGGGGGCACTATGGCTACACCTTC
TRBV4-2	14	.	TRBJ1-5	few	CASSEQGSYQPQHF	TGTGCCAGCAGCGAGCAGGGCTCCTATCAGCCCCAGCATTTT
TRBV11-2	17	TRBD1	TRBJ2-1	few	CASSFGRNRGRYNEQFF	TGTGCCAGCAGCTTCGGACGAAACAGGGGGAGGTACAATGAGCAGTTCTTC
TRBV10-3	16	TRBD1	TRBJ2-2	few	CAITDRGLGAAGELFF	TGTGCCATCACAGACAGGGGGCTTGGAGCGGCAGGGGAGCTGTTTTTT
TRBV11-2	12	TRBD2	TRBJ2-1	many	CASSLSGTTPLF	TGTGCCAGCAGCTTGAGTGGGACTACTCCACTCTTC
TRBV6-6	12	.	TRBJ1-2	.	CASRRGEVGYTF	TGTGCCAGCCGGAGGGGTGAGGTTGGCTACACCTTC
TRBV4-3	16	TRBD2	TRBJ2-7	.	CASSQEVTSGSYEQYF	TGCGCCAGCAGCCAAGAAGTGACTAGCGGGTCCTACGAGCAGTACTTC
TRBV28	12	.	TRBJ1-1	.	CASSSQWQEAFF	TGTGCCAGCAGTTCCCAATGGCAAGAAGCTTTCTTT
TRBV6-6	14	.	TRBJ2-3	.	CASSYGIAGDTQYF	TGTGCCAGCAGTTATGGGATAGCTGGAGATACGCAGTATTTT